Following are 30 T cell receptor beta chains from one sample sequenced in a study of cytomegalovirus exposure and HLA in healthy donors. PCR primers comprised 60 Vbeta and 13 Jbeta primers. Method: immunoSEQ multiplex PCR; TCRdb's copy keeps in-frame clones and lacks some. In the table there are about 93,000 clones, 78% of which are singletons. Material for sequencing was PBMCs. The receptors derive from a woman in her thirties or forties in good health and CMV-seronegative.

The chain is built from TRBV7-2 and TRBJ2-4; TRBD2 is a possible D gene (5 bases). The CDR3 contains 17 residues. V shed 3 bases and J shed 4 bases, with 19 bases lying between them. Germline V gene data show CDR1 as SGHTA and CDR2 as FQGNSA. The CDR3 nucleotides read TGTGCCAGCAGCTTCTTTTTAAACCTGGGAGAGAAAAACATTCAGTACTTC. It codes for CASSFFLNLGEKNIQYF.

This chain links TRBV19 with TRBJ2-1; TRBD2 aligns across 10 bases. V shed 2 bases, J shed 7 bases, and the junction held 20 bases outside the gene matches. The CDR3 sequence is 20 residues long. CDR1 LNHDA and CDR2 SQIVND come from the germline V gene (reference sequence). The CDR3, as DNA: TGTGCCAGTAGTATAAGGGGTATGCGTCGGGCGCTAGCGGGAGCGAATGAGCAGTTCTTC. Protein: CASSIRGMRRALAGANEQFF. Full variable domain (missing parts from reference TRBV19 and TRBJ2-1): DGGITQSPKYLFRKEGQNVTLSCEQNLNHDAMYWYRQDPGQGLRLIYYSQIVNDFQKGDIAEGYSVSREKKESFPLTVTSAQKNPTAFYLCASSIRGMRRALAGANEQFFGPGTRLTVL.

The chain links TRBV27 to TRBJ1-1; a possible D gene is TRBD1 (5 bases). Germline values: CDR1 MNHEY, CDR2 SMNVEV (reference sequence). The CDR3 extends over 15 amino acids. Trimming stripped 1 base from V and 5 bases from J, with 14 bases between. The CDR3 DNA is TGTGCCAGCAGTTTATTCCGGGGGAGTCGGACTGAAGCTTTCTTT. Residues: CASSLFRGSRTEAFF.

In regard to this clone: Because it lacks the conserved phenylalanine or tryptophan at the end, this CDR3 is likely a read error. This chain connects TRBV5-1 to TRBJ1-1; the match to TRBD1 covers 7 bases. The CDR3 sequence is 17 residues long. The germline V gene encodes CDR1 SGHRS and CDR2 YFSETQ. Unmatched junction bases numbered 8, after V lost 0 bases and J lost 0 bases. CDR3 sequence: CASSLVRQGPMNTEAFV. CDR3 nucleotide sequence: TGCGCCAGCAGCTTGGTCAGACAGGGACCCATGAACACTGAAGCTTTCGTT.

This rearrangement joins TRBV7-9 to TRBJ1-2; no clear D. Germline CDR1 is SEHNR and CDR2 is FQNEAQ (reference sequence). The CDR3 has 12 amino acids. Trimming removed 1 base at V and 7 bases at J, with 7 bases between. DNA for the CDR3: TGTGCCAGCAGCTTAGACCCACTTGGCTACACCTTC. Protein sequence: CASSLDPLGYTF.

V is TRBV19 and J is TRBJ1-2; 7 nucleotides line up with TRBD1. J was trimmed by 5 bases and V by 5 bases; bases with no gene match: 8. Per germline, CDR1 LNHDA and CDR2 SQIVND (reference sequence). The CDR3 consists of 14 residues. For the CDR3, the DNA is TGTGCCAGTAGTTCCCCGGGACAGAAGTATGGCTACACCTTC. It is translated as CASSSPGQKYGYTF.

V gene TRBV18 combines with J gene TRBJ2-3; 8 bases align to TRBD1. J was trimmed by 1 base and V by 6 bases; bases with no gene match: 6. Germline V CDR1 and CDR2: KGHSH, LQKENI. The CDR3 length is 15 residues. As DNA, the CDR3 is TGTGCCAGCTCTCCCACAGGGGGTGGCACAGATACGCAGTATTTT. Translated: CASSPTGGGTDTQYF.

In its sample, this clone was seen a few times. The genes are TRBV9 and TRBJ1-1, with unresolved D. This CDR3 is built from 13 residues. CDR1 and CDR2 (germline): SGDLS, YYNGEE. V lost 0 bases, J lost 7 bases, and 10 bases lay in between. CDR3 loop: CASSVVDGVEAFF. In nucleotides, the CDR3 is TGTGCCAGCAGCGTAGTTGACGGGGTTGAAGCTTTCTTT.

The chain carries TRBV5-1 and TRBJ1-3; perhaps TRBD1 as D (5 bases). Germline CDR1 reads SGHRS; CDR2 reads YFSETQ. The length of the CDR3 is 15 residues. Trimming left V 0 bases short and J 7 bases short, with 14 bases between. This chain's CDR3 is CASSLAAGSRNTIYF. The CDR3 bases are TGCGCCAGCAGCTTGGCCGCAGGGTCGAGGAACACCATATATTTT.

V gene TRBV5-1 combines with J gene TRBJ1-2; D gene ambiguous. The CDR3 is 12 amino acids. V lost 0 bases and J 6 bases, leaving 6 bases between the germline ends. Germline V gives CDR1 SGHRS, CDR2 YFSETQ. The CDR3 loop reads CASSLDLDGYTF. The CDR3 bases are TGCGCCAGCAGCTTGGACCTAGATGGCTACACCTTC. The full variable domain, in which reference TRBV5-1 and TRBJ1-2 provide the parts outside the CDR3, is KAGVTQTPRYLIKTRGQQVTLSCSPISGHRSVSWYQQTPGQGLQFLFEYFSETQRNKGNFPGRFSGRQFSNSRSEMNVSTLELGDSALYLCASSLDLDGYTFGSGTRLTVV.

The chain links TRBV28 to TRBJ1-2, with a possible D match to TRBD1 (6 bases). Germline loops: CDR1 MDHEN, CDR2 SYDVKM. V gave up 8 bases and J gave up 6 bases, with 16 bases separating them. This CDR3 is 13 amino acids long. The DNA for the CDR3 is TGTGCCAGCCGCGAGGGGGATGGGGATGGCTACACCTTC. This codes for CASREGDGDGYTF.

The chain links TRBV4-1 to TRBJ1-1, with D maybe TRBD1 (6 bases). This CDR3 is built from 16 residues. Trimming left V 1 base short and J 3 bases short, with 15 bases between. Germline loops: CDR1 MGHRA, CDR2 YSYEKL. The CDR3 is CASSQGGGWEDTEAFF. The DNA of the CDR3 is TGCGCCAGCAGCCAAGGGGGGGGCTGGGAGGACACTGAAGCTTTCTTT.

The rearrangement uses TRBV10-3 and TRBJ1-2, with 8 bases fitting TRBD1. CDR3 size: 15 residues. The V and J ends lost 2 bases and 4 bases, in that order; junction bases with no gene match: 6. Germline V lookup: CDR1 ENHRY, CDR2 SYGVKD. CDR3 nucleotide sequence: TGTGCCATCAGTGAGACTCCGACAGGGGTCTATGGCTACACCTTC. Its translation: CAISETPTGVYGYTF.

The chain couples TRBV14 to TRBJ1-2; no firm D call. V dropped 1 base and J dropped 8 bases, with 11 bases sitting between them. The CDR3 is 13 amino acids. CDR1 and CDR2 (germline): SGHDN, FVKESK. The CDR3 region has the DNA TGTGCCAGCAGCCAAGTGGGTCGGGAAGGCTACACCTTC. Translation: CASSQVGREGYTF.

V usage is TRBV5-4 and J usage is TRBJ2-1; 16 nucleotides match TRBD2. V dropped 4 bases and J dropped 9; count of bases not matched to a gene: 10. The V gene's germline CDR1 is SGHNT and CDR2 YYREEE (reference sequence). This CDR3 spans 17 amino acids. The CDR3 here is CASSQPGLAGGPGEQFF. In DNA form, the CDR3 reads TGTGCCAGCAGCCAACCGGGACTAGCGGGAGGGCCAGGTGAGCAGTTCTTC.

CDR3 DNA sequence: TGCAGCGTTGAATCGGACAGGTTGGCAGAGACCCAGTACTTC. It translates to CSVESDRLAETQYF. This rearrangement joins TRBV29-1 to TRBJ2-5; the match to TRBD1 covers 7 bases. With V trimmed by 2 bases and J by 4 bases, 7 bases remained unmatched. The CDR3 has 14 amino acids. CDR1 SQVTM and CDR2 ANQGSEA come from the germline V gene.

This clone occurred once. V gene TRBV14 combines with J gene TRBJ2-1; unclear D gene. This CDR3 comprises 13 residues. CDR1 is SGHDN, CDR2 FVKESK, per germline. V was trimmed by 5 bases and J by 15 bases, leaving 20 bases between them. The CDR3 protein is CASSTSRSGSRFF. CDR3 coding DNA: TGTGCCAGCAGCACCAGTCGTTCAGGCAGTAGGTTCTTC.

V and J are TRBV5-1 and TRBJ2-1, with a tentative D call TRBD1 (5 bases). This CDR3 has 13 amino acids. Trimming shortened V by 0 bases and J by 7 bases, and 8 bases separated the two germline ends. CDR1 and CDR2 (germline): SGHRS, YFSETQ. The CDR3 region has the DNA TGCGCCAGCAGCTTGGCGACAGAGAATGAGCAGTTCTTC. Amino acids: CASSLATENEQFF.

The CDR3 region is CASSALAGEVETQYF. The CDR3 coding sequence is TGTGCCAGCAGCGCACTAGCGGGAGAGGTGGAGACCCAGTACTTC. This sequence joins TRBV9 and TRBJ2-5, with 11 positions matching TRBD2. CDR1 SGDLS and CDR2 YYNGEE come from the germline V gene. With V trimmed by 3 bases and J by 5 bases, 6 bases remained unmatched. The CDR3 totals 15 residues.

V is TRBV6-5 and J is TRBJ2-5; 7 nucleotides match TRBD1. The J call is doubtful: the DNA matches TRBJ2-7 better. The CDR3 has 14 amino acids. Germline V lookup: CDR1 MNHEY, CDR2 SVGAGI. The CDR3: CASSYDRVRNEQYF. Here the CDR3 DNA reads TGTGCCAGCAGTTACGACAGGGTTCGGAACGAGCAGTACTTC.

The sample holds one count of this clone. The gene calls are TRBV19 and TRBJ2-7, with 10 bases lining up with TRBD2. The length of the CDR3 is 15 residues. The trim removed 5 bases at V and 6 bases at J, leaving 10 bases unmatched. Per germline, CDR1 LNHDA and CDR2 SQIVND (reference sequence). The CDR3 sequence: CASSAGTSDSCEQYF. In nucleotides, the CDR3 is TGTGCCAGTAGTGCAGGGACTAGCGATAGCTGCGAGCAGTACTTC.

The rearrangement links TRBV20-1 to TRBJ2-5, with D perhaps TRBD2 (5 bases). The assigned J gene may be wrong: the sequence end matches TRBJ2-7 better. CDR3 size: 11 residues. Germline V gene lookup returns CDR1 DFQATT and CDR2 SNEGSKA (reference sequence). CDR3 sequence: CSARLAYEQYF. The CDR3 nucleotides are TGCAGTGCTAGACTAGCTTACGAGCAGTACTTC.

This clone was observed a single time. V and J are TRBV7-6 and TRBJ2-2; 9 bases fit TRBD2. This CDR3 contains 16 residues. Germline assignment: CDR1 SGHVS and CDR2 FNYEAQ. After removal of 5 bases from V and 4 bases from J, the junction contained 8 bases not matched to a gene. DNA of the CDR3: TGTGCCAGCAGCCGACGGACTAGCGTAGTCACCGGGGAGCTGTTTTTT. This sequence encodes CASSRRTSVVTGELFF. Full variable domain (remainder filled in from reference TRBV7-6 and TRBJ2-2): GAGVSQSPRYKVTKRGQDVALRCDPISGHVSLYWYRQALGQGPEFLTYFNYEAQQDKSGLPNDRFSAERPEGSISTLTIQRTEQRDSAMYRCASSRRTSVVTGELFFGEGSRLTVL.

The CDR3 DNA sequence: TGTGCCTGGACCGGAGGGCAGGGTCTAAGTAAGAGATACACCTTC. It specifies CAWTGGQGLSKRYTF. The chain links TRBV30 to TRBJ1-2, with D maybe TRBD1 (5 bases). There are 15 residues in the CDR3. The V end was cut by 4 bases, the J end by 11 bases, with 26 bases between. The germline V gene encodes CDR1 GTSNPN and CDR2 SVGIG (reference sequence).

The chain joins TRBV6-5 to TRBJ1-3, with D hard to call. The CDR3 length is 13 residues. The ends were cut back, 2 bases at V and 3 bases at J, with 5 bases in the middle. Germline-derived CDR1 and CDR2 are MNHEY and SVGAGI. CDR3 sequence reads: CASSYGLGNTIYF. CDR3 DNA sequence: TGTGCCAGCAGTTACGGCCTTGGAAACACCATATATTTT.

This chain uses TRBV4-2 with TRBJ1-2; no firm D call. The V and J ends lost 0 bases and 6 bases respectively, with 17 bases between them. The CDR3 sequence is 16 residues long. Germline CDR1 reads LGHNA; CDR2 reads YNFKEQ. The CDR3 region has the DNA TGTGCCAGCAGCCAAGATTCTCTGAGGTCCACGGATGGCTACACCTTC. Translating it yields CASSQDSLRSTDGYTF.

V is TRBV7-2 and J is TRBJ2-7; 9 positions agree with TRBD2. This CDR3 comprises 15 residues. The J segment lost 4 bases and the V segment lost 3 bases, leaving 7 bases of the junction unmatched. CDR1 SGHTA and CDR2 FQGNSA come from the germline V gene. The CDR3 loop is CASSFTTSGHYEQYF. In DNA, the CDR3 is TGTGCCAGCAGCTTCACGACTAGCGGACATTACGAGCAGTACTTC. The full variable domain, rest sourced from reference TRBV7-2 and TRBJ2-7, is GAGVSQSPSNKVTEKGKDVELRCDPISGHTALYWYRQSLGQGLEFLIYFQGNSAPDKSGLPSDRFSAERTGGSVSTLTIQRTQQEDSAVYLCASSFTTSGHYEQYFGPGTRLTVT.

V and J are TRBV6-1 and TRBJ2-1; no reliable D call. CDR3 length: 14 residues. From germline, CDR1 is MNHNS and CDR2 SASEGT. Trimming took 1 base from V and 4 from J, leaving 8 bases between them. The CDR3: CASSEVGRYNEQFF. DNA of the CDR3: TGTGCCAGCAGTGAAGTGGGCAGATACAATGAGCAGTTCTTC.

The chain has TRBV2 and TRBJ2-2; 9 bases are a match to TRBD2. Trimming removed 5 bases from V and 5 bases from J; junction bases left unmatched: 6. CDR3 length equals 15 residues. Germline loops: CDR1 SNHLY, CDR2 FYNNEI. The CDR3 sequence: CASSISGSWTGELFF. CDR3 nucleotide sequence: TGTGCCAGCAGTATTAGCGGGAGTTGGACCGGGGAGCTGTTTTTT.

The CDR3 spells CASSVGRQGLSNYGYTF. Written as DNA, the CDR3 is TGTGCCAGCAGCGTGGGGAGACAGGGGCTTTCTAACTATGGCTACACCTTC. The rearrangement links TRBV9 to TRBJ1-2; 8 bases map to TRBD1. Looked up from germline, CDR1 is SGDLS and CDR2 is YYNGEE. J was trimmed by 0 bases and V by 2 bases; bases with no gene match: 9. CDR3 length: 17 residues. Full variable domain (rest looked up from reference TRBV9 and TRBJ1-2): DSGVTQTPKHLITATGQRVTLRCSPRSGDLSVYWYQQSLDQGLQFLIQYYNGEERAKGNILERFSAQQFPDLHSELNLSSLELGDSALYFCASSVGRQGLSNYGYTFGSGTRLTVV.